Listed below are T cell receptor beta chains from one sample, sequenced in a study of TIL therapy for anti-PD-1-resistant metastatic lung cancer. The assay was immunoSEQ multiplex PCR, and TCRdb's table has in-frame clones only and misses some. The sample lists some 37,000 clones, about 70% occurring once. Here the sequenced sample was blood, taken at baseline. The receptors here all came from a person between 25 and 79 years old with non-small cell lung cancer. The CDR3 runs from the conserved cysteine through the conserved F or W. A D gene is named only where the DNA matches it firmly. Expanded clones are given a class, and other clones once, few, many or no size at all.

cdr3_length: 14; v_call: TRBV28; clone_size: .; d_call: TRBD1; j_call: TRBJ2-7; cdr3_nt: TGTGCCAGCAGCTCCGGGACAGGGGTCCACGAGCAGTACTTC; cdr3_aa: CASSSGTGVHEQYF
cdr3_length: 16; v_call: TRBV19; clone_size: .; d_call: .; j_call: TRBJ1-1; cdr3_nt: TGTGCCAGTAGTATACTCTTCACGGGGTTGAACACTGAAGCTTTCTTT; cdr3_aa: CASSILFTGLNTEAFF
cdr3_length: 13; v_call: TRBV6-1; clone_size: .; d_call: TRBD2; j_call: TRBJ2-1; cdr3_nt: TGTGCCAGCAGCGTACTAGCGGGCAATGAGCAGTTCTTC; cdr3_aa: CASSVLAGNEQFF
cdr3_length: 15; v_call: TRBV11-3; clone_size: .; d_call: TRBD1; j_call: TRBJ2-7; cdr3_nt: TGTGCCAGCAGCTTAGCAGGACAGGGCTCCTACGAGCAGTACTTC; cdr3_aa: CASSLAGQGSYEQYF
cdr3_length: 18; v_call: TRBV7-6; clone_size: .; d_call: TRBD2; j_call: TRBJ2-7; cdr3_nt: TGTGCCAGCAGCTTAGGGACCCCTAGCGGGAGAGTACCCTACGAGCAGTACTTC; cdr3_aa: CASSLGTPSGRVPYEQYF
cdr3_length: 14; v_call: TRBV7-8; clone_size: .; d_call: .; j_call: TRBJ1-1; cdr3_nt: TGTGCCAGCAGCTTATCGTGGGCGGGCACTGAAGCTTTCTTT; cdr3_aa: CASSLSWAGTEAFF
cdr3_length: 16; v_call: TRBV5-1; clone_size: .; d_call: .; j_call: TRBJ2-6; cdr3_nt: TGCGCCAGCAGCTTTTCTAGGGAGTCTGGGGCCAACGTCCTGACTTTC; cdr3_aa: CASSFSRESGANVLTF
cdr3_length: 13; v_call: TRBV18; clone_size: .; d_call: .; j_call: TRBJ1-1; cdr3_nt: TGTGCCAGCTCGGTCAAGGGGAACACTGAAGCTTTCTTT; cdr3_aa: CASSVKGNTEAFF
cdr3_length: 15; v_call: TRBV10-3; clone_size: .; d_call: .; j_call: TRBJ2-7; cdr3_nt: TGTGCCATCAGTGAGTCACAGGGATACTCCTACGAGCAGTACTTC; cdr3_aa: CAISESQGYSYEQYF
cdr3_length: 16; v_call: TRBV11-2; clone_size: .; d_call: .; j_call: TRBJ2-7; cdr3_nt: TGTGCCAGCAGCTTAGATCGTAGTCTAGCGCTATACGAGCAGTACTTC; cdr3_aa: CASSLDRSLALYEQYF
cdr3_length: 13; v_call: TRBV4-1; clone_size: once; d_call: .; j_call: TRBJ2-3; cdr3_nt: TGCGCCAGCAGCTCCACTAATGGGGATACGCAGTATTTT; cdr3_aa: CASSSTNGDTQYF
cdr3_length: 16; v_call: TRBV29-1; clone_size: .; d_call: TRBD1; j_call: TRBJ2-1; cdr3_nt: TGCAGCGTTCTCGCCTGGGGGACAGGGCGCTCTAATGAGCAGTTCTTC; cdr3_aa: CSVLAWGTGRSNEQFF
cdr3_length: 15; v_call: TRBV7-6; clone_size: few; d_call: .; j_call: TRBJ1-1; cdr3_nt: TGTGCCAGCAGCTTAATGGAGGTCGGGGGCACTGAAGCTTTCTTT; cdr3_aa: CASSLMEVGGTEAFF
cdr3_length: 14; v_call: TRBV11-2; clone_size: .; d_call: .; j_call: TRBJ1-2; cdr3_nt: TGTGCCAGCAGCGGATGGGACTTAGACGGTGGCTACACCTTC; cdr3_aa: CASSGWDLDGGYTF
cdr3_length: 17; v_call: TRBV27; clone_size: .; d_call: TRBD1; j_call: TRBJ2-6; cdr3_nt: TGTGCCAGCAGTTTGGGACAGGTCTTCTCTGGGGCCAACGTCCTGACTTTC; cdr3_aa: CASSLGQVFSGANVLTF
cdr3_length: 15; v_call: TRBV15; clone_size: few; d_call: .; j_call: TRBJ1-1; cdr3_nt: TGTGCCACCAGCAGAGACGGGGAACCCTCCACTGAAGCTTTCTTT; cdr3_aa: CATSRDGEPSTEAFF
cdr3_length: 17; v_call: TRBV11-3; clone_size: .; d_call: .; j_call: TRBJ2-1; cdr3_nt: TGTGCCAGCAGCTTAGGGTCAGGGGGGAGTCACCGAGATGAGCAGTTCTTC; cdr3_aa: CASSLGSGGSHRDEQFF
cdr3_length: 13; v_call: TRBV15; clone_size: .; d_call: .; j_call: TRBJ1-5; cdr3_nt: TGTGCCACCAGCAGAGATAAAAGTCAGCCCCAGCATTTT; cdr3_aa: CATSRDKSQPQHF
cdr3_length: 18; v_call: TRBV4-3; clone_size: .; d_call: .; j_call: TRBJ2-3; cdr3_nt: TGCGCCAGCAGCCAAGGGGTCATCACCCCAACTAGGACAGATACGCAGTATTTT; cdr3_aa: CASSQGVITPTRTDTQYF
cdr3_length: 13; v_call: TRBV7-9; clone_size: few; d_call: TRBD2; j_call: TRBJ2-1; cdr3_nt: TGTGCCGTCGAGCGGGAGGGCTCCATTGAGCAGTTCTTC; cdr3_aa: CAVEREGSIEQFF
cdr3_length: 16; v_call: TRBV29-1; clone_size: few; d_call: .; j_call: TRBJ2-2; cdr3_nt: TGCAGCGTCAGATCCCCCCTGGCAGGGGGGTCCGGGGAGCTGTTTTTT; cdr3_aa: CSVRSPLAGGSGELFF
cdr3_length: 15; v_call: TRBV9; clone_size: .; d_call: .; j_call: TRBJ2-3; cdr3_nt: TGTGCCAGCAGCGTATCGACTAGTCGGACAGATACGCAGTATTTT; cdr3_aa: CASSVSTSRTDTQYF
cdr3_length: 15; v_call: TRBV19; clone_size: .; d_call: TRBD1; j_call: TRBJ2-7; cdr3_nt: TGTGCCAGTAGAACCTCCGGGACAGAAGTTGGCGAGCAGTACTTC; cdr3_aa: CASRTSGTEVGEQYF
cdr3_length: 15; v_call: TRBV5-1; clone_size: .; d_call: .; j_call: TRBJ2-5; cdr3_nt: TGCGCCAGCAGCTTGGCCGGGCGAGGGCAAGAGACCCAGTACTTC; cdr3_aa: CASSLAGRGQETQYF
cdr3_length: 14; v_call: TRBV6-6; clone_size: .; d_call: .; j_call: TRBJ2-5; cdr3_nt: TGTGCCAGCAGGCTAGTTGGGGGTAGAGAGACCCAGTACTTC; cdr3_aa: CASRLVGGRETQYF
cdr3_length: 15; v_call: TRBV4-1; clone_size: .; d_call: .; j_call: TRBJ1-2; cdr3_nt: TGCGCCAGCAGCCAAGATCAGGGCTCTAACTATGGCTACACCTTC; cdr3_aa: CASSQDQGSNYGYTF
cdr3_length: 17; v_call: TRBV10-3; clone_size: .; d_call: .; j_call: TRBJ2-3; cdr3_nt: TGTGCCATCAGTGACCCCCTTAGGCGGGATACCGCAGATACGCAGTATTTT; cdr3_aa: CAISDPLRRDTADTQYF